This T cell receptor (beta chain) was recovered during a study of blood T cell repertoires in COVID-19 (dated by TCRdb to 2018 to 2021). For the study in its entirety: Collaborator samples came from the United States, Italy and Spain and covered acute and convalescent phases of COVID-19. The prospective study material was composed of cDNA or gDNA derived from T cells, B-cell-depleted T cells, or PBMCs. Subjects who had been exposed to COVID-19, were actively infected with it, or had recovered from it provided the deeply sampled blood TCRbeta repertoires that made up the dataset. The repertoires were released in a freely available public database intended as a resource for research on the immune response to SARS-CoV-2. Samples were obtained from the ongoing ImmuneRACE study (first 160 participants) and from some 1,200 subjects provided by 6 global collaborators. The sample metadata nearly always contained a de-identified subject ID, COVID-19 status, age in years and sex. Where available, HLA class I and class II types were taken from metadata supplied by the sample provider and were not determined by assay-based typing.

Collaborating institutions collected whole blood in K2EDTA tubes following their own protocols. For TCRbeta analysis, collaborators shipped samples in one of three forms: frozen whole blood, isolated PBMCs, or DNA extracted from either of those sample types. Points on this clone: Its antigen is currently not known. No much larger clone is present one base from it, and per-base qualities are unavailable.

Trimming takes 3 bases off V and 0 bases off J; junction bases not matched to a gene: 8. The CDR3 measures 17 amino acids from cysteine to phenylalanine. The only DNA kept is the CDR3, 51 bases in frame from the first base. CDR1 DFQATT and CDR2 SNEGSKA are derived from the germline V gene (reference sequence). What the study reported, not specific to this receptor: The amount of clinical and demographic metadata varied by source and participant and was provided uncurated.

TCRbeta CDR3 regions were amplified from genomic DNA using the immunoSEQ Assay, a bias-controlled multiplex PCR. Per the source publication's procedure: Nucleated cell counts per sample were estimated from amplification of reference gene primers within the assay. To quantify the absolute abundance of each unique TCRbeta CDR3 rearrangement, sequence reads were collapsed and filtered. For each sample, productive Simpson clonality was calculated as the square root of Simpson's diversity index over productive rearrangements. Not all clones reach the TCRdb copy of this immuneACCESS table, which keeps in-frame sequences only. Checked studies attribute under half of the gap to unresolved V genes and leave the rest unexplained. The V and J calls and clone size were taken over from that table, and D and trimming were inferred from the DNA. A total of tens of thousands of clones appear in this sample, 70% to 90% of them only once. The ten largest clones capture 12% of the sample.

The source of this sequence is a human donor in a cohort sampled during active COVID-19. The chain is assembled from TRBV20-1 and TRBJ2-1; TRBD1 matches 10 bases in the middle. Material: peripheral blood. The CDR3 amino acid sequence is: CSASGTGASSSYNEQFF. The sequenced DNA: TGCAGTGCTAGTGGGACAGGGGCTTCGAGCTCCTACAATGAGCAGTTCTTC.